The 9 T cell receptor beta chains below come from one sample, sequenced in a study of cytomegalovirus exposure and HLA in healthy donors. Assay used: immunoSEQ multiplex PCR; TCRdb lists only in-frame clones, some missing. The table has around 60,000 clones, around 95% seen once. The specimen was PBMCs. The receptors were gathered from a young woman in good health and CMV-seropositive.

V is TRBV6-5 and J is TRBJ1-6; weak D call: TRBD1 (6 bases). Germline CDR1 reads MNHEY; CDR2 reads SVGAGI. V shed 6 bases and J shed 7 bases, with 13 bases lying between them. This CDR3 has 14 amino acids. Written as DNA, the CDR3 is TGTGCCAGCAGCTCAGGGGAGGGGAATTCACCCCTCCACTTT. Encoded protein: CASSSGEGNSPLHF.

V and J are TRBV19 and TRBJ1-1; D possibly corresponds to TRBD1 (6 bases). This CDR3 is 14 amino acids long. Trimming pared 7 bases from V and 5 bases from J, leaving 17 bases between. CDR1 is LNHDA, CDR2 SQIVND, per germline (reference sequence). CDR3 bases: TGTGCCAGTACCCCCGGGGGGCGACGGACTGAAGCTTTCTTT. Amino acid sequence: CASTPGGRRTEAFF.

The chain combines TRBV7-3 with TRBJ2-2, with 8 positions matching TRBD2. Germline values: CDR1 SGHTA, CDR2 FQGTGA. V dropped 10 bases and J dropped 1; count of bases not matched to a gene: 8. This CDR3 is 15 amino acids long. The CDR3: CATEEGLGNTGELFF. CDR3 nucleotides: TGTGCCACTGAGGAGGGACTAGGGAACACCGGGGAGCTGTTTTTT.

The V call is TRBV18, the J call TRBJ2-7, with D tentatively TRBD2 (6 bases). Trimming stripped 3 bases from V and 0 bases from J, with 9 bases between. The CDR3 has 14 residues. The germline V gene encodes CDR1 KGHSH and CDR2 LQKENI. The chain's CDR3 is CASSPPGLSYEQYF. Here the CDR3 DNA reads TGTGCCAGCTCACCCCCGGGACTCTCCTACGAGCAGTACTTC.

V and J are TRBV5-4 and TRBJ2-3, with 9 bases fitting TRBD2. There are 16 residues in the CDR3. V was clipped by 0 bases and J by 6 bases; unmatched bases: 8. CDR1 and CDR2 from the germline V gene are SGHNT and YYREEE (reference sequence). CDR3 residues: CASSLGASGAVDTQYF. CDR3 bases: TGTGCCAGCAGCTTGGGGGCTAGCGGGGCTGTGGATACGCAGTATTTT.

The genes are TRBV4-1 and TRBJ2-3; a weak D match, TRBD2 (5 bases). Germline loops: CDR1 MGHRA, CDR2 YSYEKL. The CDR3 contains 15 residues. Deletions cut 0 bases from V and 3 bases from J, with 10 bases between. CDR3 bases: TGCGCCAGCAGCCAAGAATTGCTAGCTACAGATACGCAGTATTTT. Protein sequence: CASSQELLATDTQYF.

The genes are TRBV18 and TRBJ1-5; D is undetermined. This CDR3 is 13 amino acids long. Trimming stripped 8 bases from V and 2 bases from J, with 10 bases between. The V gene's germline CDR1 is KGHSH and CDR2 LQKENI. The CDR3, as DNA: TGTGCCAGCACAGTAGGTGGCAATCAGCCCCAGCATTTT. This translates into CASTVGGNQPQHF.

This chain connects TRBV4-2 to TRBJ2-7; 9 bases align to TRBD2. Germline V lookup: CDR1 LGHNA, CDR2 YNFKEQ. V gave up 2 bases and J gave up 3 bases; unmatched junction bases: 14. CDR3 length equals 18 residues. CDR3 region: CASSQLRASGIGHYEQYF. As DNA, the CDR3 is TGTGCCAGCAGCCAACTGAGGGCTAGCGGGATAGGTCACTACGAGCAGTACTTC.

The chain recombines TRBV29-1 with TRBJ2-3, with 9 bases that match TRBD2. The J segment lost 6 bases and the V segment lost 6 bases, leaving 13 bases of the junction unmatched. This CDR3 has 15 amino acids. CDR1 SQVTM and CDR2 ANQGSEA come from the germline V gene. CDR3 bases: TGCAGCGTCCGTCCTTTTAGCGGGGGCATGGATACGCAGTATTTT. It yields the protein CSVRPFSGGMDTQYF.